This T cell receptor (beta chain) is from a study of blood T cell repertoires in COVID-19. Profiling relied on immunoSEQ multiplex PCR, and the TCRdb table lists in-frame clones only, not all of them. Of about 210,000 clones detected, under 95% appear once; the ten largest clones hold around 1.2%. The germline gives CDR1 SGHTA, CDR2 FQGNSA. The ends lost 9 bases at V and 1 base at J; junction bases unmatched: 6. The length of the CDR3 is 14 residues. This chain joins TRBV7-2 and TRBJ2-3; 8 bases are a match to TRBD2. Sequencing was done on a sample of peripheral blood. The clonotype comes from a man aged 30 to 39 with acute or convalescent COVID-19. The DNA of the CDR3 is TGTGCCAGGACGGGACTAGGGGGCACAGATACGCAGTATTTT. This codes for CARTGLGGTDTQYF.